This T cell receptor beta chain was recorded in a study of neurological immune-mediated disorders. This clonotype came up many times. What it binds is unknown. Points from the study as a whole: No CDR3 amino acid sequences recurred among expanded clones across subjects, suggesting private repertoires in all groups. The most TCR clonal expansion was seen in HTLV-1-associated myelopathy, whereas the least was seen in multiple sclerosis, below the level in healthy controls. The multiple sclerosis repertoire cluster lacked an association with any feature, whether clinical or MRI.

MiXCR was run by TCRdb on the 5' RACE reads, yielding one entry per CDR3 protein. Among tens of thousands of distinct CDR3 sequences, roughly 3.2% were seen once, and the ten largest hold under 4.5%. Trimming took off 1 base at V and 7 bases at J, with 23 bases between the two ends. CDR3 length: 18 residues. The receptor comes from a man in his forties with multiple sclerosis. The chain employs TRBV12-3 or TRBV12-4 and TRBJ1-5, with D perhaps TRBD1 (6 bases). Source material: PBMCs. The CDR3 is CASSLEGGGRVSAQPQHF. The CDR3 region has the DNA TGTGCCAGCAGTTTAGAGGGGGGCGGCAGGGTGTCGGCGCAGCCCCAGCATTTT.